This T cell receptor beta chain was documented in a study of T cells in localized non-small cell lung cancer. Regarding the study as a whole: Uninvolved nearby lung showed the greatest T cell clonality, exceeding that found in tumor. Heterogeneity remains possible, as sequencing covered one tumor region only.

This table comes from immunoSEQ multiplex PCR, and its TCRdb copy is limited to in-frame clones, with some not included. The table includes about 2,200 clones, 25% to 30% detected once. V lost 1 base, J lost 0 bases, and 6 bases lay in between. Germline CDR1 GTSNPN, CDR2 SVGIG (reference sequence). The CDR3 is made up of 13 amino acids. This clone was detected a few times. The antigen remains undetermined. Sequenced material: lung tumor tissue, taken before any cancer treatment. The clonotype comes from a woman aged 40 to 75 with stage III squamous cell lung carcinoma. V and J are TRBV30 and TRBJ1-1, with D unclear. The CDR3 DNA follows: TGTGCCTGGAGTGGCTTAATGAACACTGAAGCTTTCTTT. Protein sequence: CAWSGLMNTEAFF.